These 2 T cell receptor beta chains were all obtained from the same sample, sequenced in a study of low-dose radiotherapy and immunotherapy resistance in tumors. Gene-specific TRAV and TRBV primers were used for first-strand cDNA, covering alpha and beta chains. It was with a constant-region primer and a V-primer adapter that TCRs were amplified over approximately 20 PCR cycles. TCRdb re-called the reads through MiXCR, storing one row per CDR3 protein. The sample has 10,000 to 15,000 distinct CDR3 sequences, approximately 80% seen once. These TCRs come from a human donor with advanced metastatic prostate, ovarian, gallbladder or colorectal cancer (not recorded which). This table probably holds off-target reads from a library built for another chain.

The chain has TRBV29-1 and TRBJ1-1; D uncertain. Germline loops: CDR1 SQVTM, CDR2 ANQGSEA. The CDR3 is 13 residues long. Trimming left V 6 bases short and J 3 bases short, with 14 bases between. The CDR3 sequence is CSVRELGDTEAFF. In nucleotides, the CDR3 is TGCAGCGTGCGGGAACTTGGGGACACTGAAGCTTTCTTT.

The table lists this clonotype with a few counts. J is TRBJ2-1 and V is TRBV6-5; a possible D gene is TRBD1 (6 bases). Germline CDR1 reads MNHEY; CDR2 reads SVGAGI. The CDR3 consists of 16 residues. V gave up 5 bases and J gave up 1 base, with 15 bases separating them. The CDR3 spells CASSPAGEASYNEQFF. CDR3 DNA: TGTGCCAGCAGTCCGGCAGGGGAAGCTTCCTACAATGAGCAGTTCTTC.